These 20 T cell receptor beta chains originate from one sample sequenced in a study of T cells in localized non-small cell lung cancer. Repertoires were generated with immunoSEQ multiplex PCR, while TCRdb's copy carries only in-frame clones and drops some. In the table there are 60,000 or so clones, about four fifths of which are singletons. Sequences were derived from PBMCs, sampled before any cancer treatment. The receptors here all came from a man aged 40 to 70 with stage II lung adenocarcinoma.

This clone came up a few times. The chain carries TRBV15 and TRBJ2-1; no clear D. CDR3 length: 15 residues. The V end lost 1 base, the J end lost 7 bases, and 14 bases lay between the germline ends. Germline V CDR1 and CDR2: LNHNV, YYDKDF (reference sequence). The CDR3 DNA is TGTGCCACCAGCAGAGGGTCCCATGGGATGAATGAGCAGTTCTTC. It is translated as CATSRGSHGMNEQFF.

This chain's CDR3 is CASSPGLDGPTGQFF. The CDR3, as DNA: TGCGCCAGCAGCCCGGGACTAGATGGGCCTACGGGGCAGTTCTTC. The V and J genes are TRBV5-1 and TRBJ2-1; 8 bases match TRBD2. The CDR3 length is 15 residues. Germline CDR1 reads SGHRS; CDR2 reads YFSETQ. Trimming at V came to 4 bases and at J to 12 bases, leaving 15 bases not matched to a gene.

The rearrangement links TRBV5-1 to TRBJ2-7; D perhaps matches TRBD2 (6 bases). Looked up from germline, CDR1 is SGHRS and CDR2 is YFSETQ. V was cut by 0 bases and J by 2 bases, with 12 bases left in between. The CDR3 contains 15 residues. In DNA form, the CDR3 reads TGCGCCAGCAGCTTGGGTGGTAGCGGAACCTACGAGCAGTACTTC. It codes for CASSLGGSGTYEQYF.

This chain connects TRBV15 to TRBJ1-3; D unclear. Germline CDR1 reads LNHNV; CDR2 reads YYDKDF (reference sequence). CDR3 length: 15 residues. V was clipped by 0 bases and J by 0 bases, with 6 bases between them. The CDR3, as DNA: TGTGCCACCAGCAGAGATTGGCACTCTGGAAACACCATATATTTT. It encodes CATSRDWHSGNTIYF.

This sequence joins TRBV19 and TRBJ1-3, with 10 bases fitting TRBD1. Per germline, CDR1 LNHDA and CDR2 SQIVND (reference sequence). This CDR3 has 14 amino acids. V lost 9 bases and J lost 4; bases outside the gene matches: 6. The CDR3 DNA follows: TGTGCCAGCCGGGACAGGGGAATCGGAAACACCATATATTTT. Its translation is CASRDRGIGNTIYF. Variable domain in full (rest from reference TRBV19 and TRBJ1-3): DGGITQSPKYLFRKEGQNVTLSCEQNLNHDAMYWYRQDPGQGLRLIYYSQIVNDFQKGDIAEGYSVSREKKESFPLTVTSAQKNPTAFYLCASRDRGIGNTIYFGEGSWLTVV.

This sequence joins TRBV13 and TRBJ2-7, with 10 bases aligning to TRBD2. The CDR3 length is 16 residues. The germline V gene has CDR1 PRHDT and CDR2 FYEKMQ (reference sequence). With 5 bases clipped from V and 2 bases from J, the junction kept 9 bases outside the gene matches. DNA of the CDR3: TGTGCCAGCAGCCCCGGGACTAGCGTAGTTCCCTACGAGCAGTACTTC. Protein product: CASSPGTSVVPYEQYF.

The V and J genes are TRBV10-3 and TRBJ1-3; TRBD1 aligns across 9 bases. V lost 3 bases to trimming and J lost 5 bases; unmatched junction nucleotides: 2. Germline V gene sequence: CDR1 ENHRY, CDR2 SYGVKD. CDR3 length: 14 amino acids. CDR3 loop: CAISDGTGRNTIYF. CDR3 nucleotides: TGTGCCATCAGTGATGGGACAGGGAGAAACACCATATATTTT.

This clone was picked up a small number of times. The rearrangement uses TRBV5-5 and TRBJ1-1; D gene uncertain. V lost 0 bases and J lost 1, with 4 bases in between. This CDR3 spans 13 amino acids. Germline V lookup: CDR1 SGHKS, CDR2 YYEKEE (reference sequence). The CDR3 sequence is CASSLEQNTEAFF. CDR3 DNA sequence: TGTGCCAGCAGCTTGGAGCAGAACACTGAAGCTTTCTTT.

CDR3 sequence (DNA): TGTGCCAGCAGTGACGGTGGAAATCAGCCCCAGCATTTT. Its translation: CASSDGGNQPQHF. The gene calls are TRBV6-4 and TRBJ1-5; the D is unclear. Germline assignment: CDR1 MRHNA and CDR2 SNTAGT. The V end lost 2 bases, the J end lost 4 bases, and 6 bases lay between the germline ends. This CDR3 is 13 amino acids long.

The chain carries TRBV7-6 and TRBJ2-5; a possible D gene is TRBD1 (5 bases). The germline CDR1 and CDR2 sequences are SGHVS and FNYEAQ. The CDR3 consists of 15 residues. V was clipped by 1 base and J by 1 base, with 10 bases between them. The CDR3 nucleotides read TGTGCCAGCAGCTTAGAATACAGGTTCCAAGAGACCCAGTACTTC. It translates to CASSLEYRFQETQYF.

V and J are TRBV5-1 and TRBJ2-5, with D possibly matching TRBD2 (7 bases). The germline V gene has CDR1 SGHRS and CDR2 YFSETQ. Between the trimmed V and J ends, which lost 3 bases and 5 bases, there was a span of 14 bases. This CDR3 contains 14 residues. The CDR3 coding sequence is TGCGCCAGCAGCTATGAGGGGGGGCGTGAGACCCAGTACTTC. Protein sequence: CASSYEGGRETQYF.

This sequence joins TRBV7-9 and TRBJ2-7; no definite D call. The CDR3 length is 16 residues. Germline V lookup: CDR1 SEHNR, CDR2 FQNEAQ (reference sequence). V was pared by 0 bases and J by 2 bases, with 14 bases between. CDR3 nucleotide sequence: TGTGCCAGCAGCTTAGCGGGTGGAAGCCGTACCTACGAGCAGTACTTC. Translation: CASSLAGGSRTYEQYF.

This chain joins TRBV30 and TRBJ2-7; 9 bases are a match to TRBD1. V was pared by 8 bases and J by 6 bases, with 8 bases of the junction left unmatched. The CDR3 extends over 12 amino acids. Germline CDR1 is GTSNPN and CDR2 is SVGIG (reference sequence). The CDR3 DNA is TGTGCCCGGCACAGGGGGCAAGGCGAGCAGTACTTC. Translation: CARHRGQGEQYF.

The chain has TRBV2 and TRBJ1-2; D not resolved. This CDR3 has 12 amino acids. V lost 6 bases to trimming and J lost 13 bases, with 18 bases between them. CDR1 and CDR2 (germline): SNHLY, FYNNEI. This CDR3 is CASSDYGDKSTF. The CDR3 coding sequence is TGTGCCAGCAGCGACTACGGCGATAAGTCCACCTTC. Full variable domain (outside the CDR3, taken from reference TRBV2 and TRBJ1-2): EPEVTQTPSHQVTQMGQEVILRCVPISNHLYFYWYRQILGQKVEFLVSFYNNEISEKSEIFDDQFSVERPDGSNFTLKIRSTKLEDSAMYFCASSDYGDKSTFGSGTRLTVV.

V is TRBV30 and J is TRBJ2-6, with TRBD1 as a possible D gene (6 bases). With 2 bases removed from V and 0 bases from J, the gap between germline ends came to 8 bases. Germline-derived CDR1 and CDR2 are GTSNPN and SVGIG (reference sequence). CDR3 size: 15 residues. The CDR3: CAWSTGNSGANVLTF. The CDR3 coding sequence is TGTGCCTGGAGTACAGGGAACTCTGGGGCCAACGTCCTGACTTTC.

V gene TRBV25-1 combines with J gene TRBJ2-3; possibly TRBD1 for D (6 bases). This CDR3 is built from 14 residues. Deletions cut 1 base from V and 2 bases from J, with 7 bases between. In germline, CDR1 is MGHDK, CDR2 SYGVNS. The DNA of the CDR3 is TGTGCCAGCAGTGAATGGACAGACACAGATACGCAGTATTTT. Protein product: CASSEWTDTDTQYF.

V is TRBV5-6 and J is TRBJ2-7; 13 bases line up with TRBD2. The trim removed 3 bases at V and 3 bases at J, leaving 9 bases unmatched. CDR3 length equals 17 residues. CDR1 is SGHDT and CDR2 is YYEEEE in the germline V gene. The CDR3 coding sequence is TGTGCCAGCAGCTGGGGCCCCGGACTAGCGGGAGTCTACGAGCAGTACTTC. It encodes CASSWGPGLAGVYEQYF.

The DNA of the CDR3 is TGTGCCAGCAGCTGGGGACTAGCGCCTCAAGAGACCCAGTACTTC. Translating it yields CASSWGLAPQETQYF. The chain is built from TRBV11-3 and TRBJ2-5; TRBD2 matches 10 bases. CDR1 is SGHNT and CDR2 is YENEEA in the germline V gene. The CDR3 length is 15 residues. V was clipped by 4 bases and J by 2 bases; unmatched bases: 4.

The chain has TRBV11-2 and TRBJ2-2; 8 nucleotides line up with TRBD2. The CDR3 is made up of 16 amino acids. Trimming at V came to 2 bases and at J to 0 bases, leaving 2 bases not matched to a gene. Germline V gene data show CDR1 as SGHAT and CDR2 as FQNNGV. CDR3 coding DNA: TGTGCCAGCAGCTTAAAAGCGGGGGCGAACACCGGGGAGCTGTTTTTT. The encoded protein is CASSLKAGANTGELFF. Based on the CDR3 plus reference TRBV11-2 and TRBJ2-2, the full variable domain is EAGVAQSPRYKIIEKRQSVAFWCNPISGHATLYWYQQILGQGPKLLIQFQNNGVVDDSQLPKDRFSAERLKGVDSTLKIQPAKLEDSAVYLCASSLKAGANTGELFFGEGSRLTVL.

J is TRBJ2-1 and V is TRBV27, with 13 bases that match TRBD2. This CDR3 is built from 14 residues. V shed 8 bases, J shed 7 bases, and the junction held 5 bases outside the gene matches. The V gene's germline CDR1 is MNHEY and CDR2 SMNVEV (reference sequence). The CDR3 loop reads CASSLTSGRNEQFF. The DNA for the CDR3 is TGTGCCAGCTCGCTGACTAGCGGGAGGAATGAGCAGTTCTTC.